The TCR beta chain under discussion was sequenced for a study of T cell responses to AZD1222 COVID-19 vaccine. V was pared by 1 base and J by 2 bases, with 11 bases between. This CDR3 is 15 amino acids long. Germline V lookup: CDR1 SGHAT, CDR2 FQDESV (reference sequence). Some clones are missing from TCRdb's copy, which holds only in-frame ones; the method was immunoSEQ multiplex PCR. The repertoire holds about 160,000 clones, with roughly 90% as singletons. The V gene is TRBV11-1, the J gene TRBJ1-2; the D is unclear. This specimen was peripheral blood, taken on day 0 of AZD1222 vaccination. The origin of this receptor is an adult in good health. The CDR3 sequence: CASSLGVGENYGYTF. CDR3 nucleotide sequence: TGTGCCAGCAGCTTAGGTGTTGGGGAGAACTATGGCTACACCTTC.